The clone carrying this TCR beta chain has more than one count but fewer than ten. Its antigen remains unknown. Germline values: CDR1 LNHDA, CDR2 SQIVND (reference sequence). The CDR3 is 15 residues long. V lost 5 bases and J lost 2; bases outside the gene matches: 3. Treatment: randomized to nivolumab then ipilimumab (arm A) or the reverse (arm B). The table came from immunoSEQ multiplex PCR; TCRdb's copy has only in-frame clones and leaves some out. This table has almost 9,500 clones, approximately 25% appearing once. The data stem from a study of sequential checkpoint blockade in melanoma. General study results and limits: Mutational load did not correlate with tumor T-cell fraction or clonality.

V and J are TRBV19 and TRBJ2-1, with TRBD2 identical over 10 bases. The receptor comes from a human donor with melanoma. Sequencing used tumor tissue (inferred from file names), obtained from a patient given nivolumab and ipilimumab in sequence. CDR3 region: CASSLLAGAYNEQFF. CDR3 sequence (DNA): TGTGCCAGTAGTCTTCTAGCGGGGGCCTACAATGAGCAGTTCTTC.